Listed here are 17 T cell receptor beta chains from one sample, sequenced in a study of blood T cell repertoires in COVID-19. Using immunoSEQ multiplex PCR, the repertoire was profiled, and TCRdb retains in-frame clones only, with some absent. The table lists 80,000 to 100,000 clones, roughly 80% of them singletons. Source material: peripheral blood. The origin of the receptors is a man aged 60 to 75 with acute or convalescent COVID-19.

The V gene is TRBV5-1, the J gene TRBJ2-7, with 10 bases fitting TRBD2. The ends lost 0 bases at V and 3 bases at J; junction bases unmatched: 6. CDR1 and CDR2 from the germline V gene are SGHRS and YFSETQ. The CDR3 runs to 16 residues. In DNA, the CDR3 is TGCGCCAGCAGCTTGGAATGGACTAGCGGAATCTACGAGCAGTACTTC. Translating it yields CASSLEWTSGIYEQYF.

The chain couples TRBV3-1 (or the pseudogene TRBV3-2) to TRBJ1-6, with 9 bases aligning to TRBD1. V lost 4 bases to trimming and J lost 7 bases; unmatched junction nucleotides: 8. Germline values: CDR1 LGHDT, CDR2 YNNKEL (reference sequence). The CDR3 consists of 16 residues. The CDR3 spells CASSPRDREKNSPLHF. The CDR3 DNA is TGTGCCAGCAGCCCCCGGGACAGGGAAAAAAATTCACCCCTCCACTTT.

This chain joins TRBV25-1 and TRBJ1-4, with 8 bases identical to TRBD1. The CDR3 sequence is 15 residues long. The ends lost 4 bases at V and 10 bases at J; junction bases unmatched: 11. Germline assignment: CDR1 MGHDK and CDR2 SYGVNS. The DNA for the CDR3 is TGTGCCAGCAGTGCCTCATCTCAGGGGGCTGTAAAACTGTTTTTT. This translates into CASSASSQGAVKLFF.

The chain links TRBV18 to TRBJ1-1; no reliable D call. Trimming removed 0 bases at V and 1 base at J, with 6 bases between. The germline V gene encodes CDR1 KGHSH and CDR2 LQKENI. The CDR3 sequence is 14 residues long. The CDR3 reads CASSPPFRNTEAFF. CDR3 coding DNA: TGTGCCAGCTCACCACCATTTCGGAACACTGAAGCTTTCTTT.

The rearrangement links TRBV24-1 to TRBJ2-7; 11 bases are a match to TRBD1. The CDR3 is made up of 16 amino acids. Germline V gives CDR1 KGHDR, CDR2 SFDVKD. V trimming: 2 bases; J trimming: 8 bases; junction bases outside the gene matches: 10. In DNA form, the CDR3 reads TGTGCCACCAGTGATTCCCGGACAGGGGGCCTATTACAGCAGTACTTC. It encodes CATSDSRTGGLLQQYF.

This chain joins TRBV2 and TRBJ2-2; 7 nucleotides align to TRBD1. V was clipped by 4 bases and J by 7 bases; unmatched bases: 3. This CDR3 spans 13 amino acids. Germline V gives CDR1 SNHLY, CDR2 FYNNEI. The DNA for the CDR3 is TGTGCCAGCAGTGGTCAGGGGGTCGGGGAGCTGTTTTTT. Encoded protein: CASSGQGVGELFF.

This clone was seen more than once but under ten times. This sequence joins TRBV10-2 and TRBJ2-7; no clear D gene. Germline-derived CDR1 and CDR2 are WSHSY and SAAADI. V was trimmed by 1 base and J by 3 bases, leaving 4 bases between them. This CDR3 has 12 residues. The chain's CDR3 is CASSEYSYEQYF. The CDR3 DNA sequence: TGCGCCAGCAGTGAGTACAGCTACGAGCAGTACTTC.

DNA of the CDR3: TGTGCCAGCAGCTTGGGACAGGGTATAAGTTCACCCCTCCACTTT. Its translation: CASSLGQGISSPLHF. The chain recombines TRBV7-9 with TRBJ1-6; TRBD1 aligns across 9 bases. V trimming: 3 bases; J trimming: 9 bases; junction bases outside the gene matches: 6. The CDR3 runs 15 residues. CDR1 is SEHNR, CDR2 FQNEAQ, per germline (reference sequence). The full variable domain, rest sourced from reference TRBV7-9 and TRBJ1-6, is DTGVSQNPRHKITKRGQNVTFRCDPISEHNRLYWYRQTLGQGPEFLTYFQNEAQLEKSRLLSDRFSAERPKGSFSTLEIQRTEQGDSAMYLCASSLGQGISSPLHFGNGTRLTVT.

The chain joins TRBV7-2 to TRBJ2-7, with TRBD2 identical over 12 bases. The CDR3 totals 18 residues. Germline CDR1 reads SGHTA; CDR2 reads FQGNSA. V gave up 5 bases and J gave up 5 bases; unmatched junction bases: 16. DNA of the CDR3: TGTGCCAGCAGCCTCGCTAGGTTGACTAGCGGGGGATATCACGAGCAGTACTTC. As protein: CASSLARLTSGGYHEQYF.

The chain links TRBV4-3 to TRBJ1-1; the match to TRBD1 covers 12 bases. The CDR3 loop spans 16 amino acids. From germline, CDR1 is LGHNA and CDR2 YSLEER. V lost 4 bases and J lost 10; bases outside the gene matches: 13. CDR3 loop: CASSPSKWDRGLVAFF. CDR3 DNA: TGCGCCAGCAGCCCGTCAAAATGGGACAGGGGGCTTGTAGCTTTCTTT.

The CDR3 loop is CASSFTSGRAGEQYF. The CDR3 nucleotides are TGTGCCAGCAGTTTTACTAGCGGGAGGGCCGGCGAGCAGTACTTC. The rearrangement joins TRBV27 to TRBJ2-7; 13 bases match TRBD2. The V gene end was trimmed by 3 bases and the J gene end by 6 bases; junction bases not matched to a gene: 5. Looked up from germline, CDR1 is MNHEY and CDR2 is SMNVEV (reference sequence). There are 15 residues in the CDR3.

The gene calls are TRBV28 and TRBJ2-7, with 9 nucleotides matching TRBD2. The CDR3 length is 14 residues. The V gene end was trimmed by 8 bases and the J gene end by 6 bases; junction bases not matched to a gene: 11. The germline gives CDR1 MDHEN, CDR2 SYDVKM. In DNA, the CDR3 is TGTGCCAGCTCCTACGGCGGGAGGGCCCCCGAGCAGTACTTC. As protein: CASSYGGRAPEQYF.

The J gene is TRBJ2-3, the V gene TRBV4-3; 14 bases agree with TRBD2. The junction had 5 bases not matched to a gene; V was cut back by 4 bases and J by 5 bases. Germline loops: CDR1 LGHNA, CDR2 YSLEER. The CDR3 totals 16 residues. The CDR3 DNA is TGCGCCAGCAGCCGGAGACTAGCGGGAGGGGAAGATACGCAGTATTTT. This gives the protein CASSRRLAGGEDTQYF.

V gene TRBV12-5 combines with J gene TRBJ2-3, with TRBD2 matching 11 bases. J lost 3 bases, V lost 2 bases, and 4 bases had no gene match. The CDR3 consists of 16 residues. The V gene's germline CDR1 is LGHNT and CDR2 FRNRAP. CDR3 nucleotide sequence: TGTGCTAGTGGTTTGATACTAGCGGGAGTAACAGATACGCAGTATTTT. Encoded protein: CASGLILAGVTDTQYF.

The V and J genes are TRBV6-1 and TRBJ2-2; D is unresolved. The CDR3 extends over 16 amino acids. Trimming took off 4 bases at V and 0 bases at J, with 12 bases between the two ends. Germline loops: CDR1 MNHNS, CDR2 SASEGT. The CDR3 nucleotides read TGTGCCAGCAGTGCTCGACGGAGCGCGAACACCGGGGAGCTGTTTTTT. Amino acids: CASSARRSANTGELFF.

The chain has TRBV29-1 and TRBJ1-1, with 9 bases that match TRBD1. The junction had 5 bases not matched to a gene; V was cut back by 4 bases and J by 2 bases. Per germline, CDR1 SQVTM and CDR2 ANQGSEA. The length of the CDR3 is 14 residues. For the CDR3, the DNA is TGCAGCGTTGTCCGGGACAGGGCTAACACTGAAGCTTTCTTT. Its translation: CSVVRDRANTEAFF.

The J gene is TRBJ1-2, the V gene TRBV9; D is uncertain. Germline loops: CDR1 SGDLS, CDR2 YYNGEE. The CDR3 contains 12 residues. V dropped 5 bases and J dropped 8 bases, with 13 bases sitting between them. The CDR3 reads CASREGSSGYTF. CDR3 bases: TGTGCCAGCAGGGAAGGGAGTTCGGGCTACACCTTC.